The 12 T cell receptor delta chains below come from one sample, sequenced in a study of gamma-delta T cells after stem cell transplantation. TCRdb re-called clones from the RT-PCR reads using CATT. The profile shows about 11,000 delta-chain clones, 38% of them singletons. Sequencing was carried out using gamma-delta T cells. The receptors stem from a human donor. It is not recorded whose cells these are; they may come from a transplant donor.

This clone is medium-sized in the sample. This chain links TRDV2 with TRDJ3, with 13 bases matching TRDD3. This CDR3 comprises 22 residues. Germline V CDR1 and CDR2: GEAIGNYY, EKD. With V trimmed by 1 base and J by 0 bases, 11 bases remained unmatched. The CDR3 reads CACDTLGTGGYAPSWDTRQMFF. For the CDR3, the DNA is TGTGCCTGTGACACTCTAGGGACTGGGGGATACGCCCCCTCCTGGGACACCCGACAGATGTTTTTC.

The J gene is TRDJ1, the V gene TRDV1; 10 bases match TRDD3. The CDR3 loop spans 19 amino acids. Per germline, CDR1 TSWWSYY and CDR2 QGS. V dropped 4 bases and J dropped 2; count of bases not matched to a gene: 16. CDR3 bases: TGTGCTCTTGGGGCACCCCGACATTCGTTACTGGGGGATACCGATAAACTCATCTTT. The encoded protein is CALGAPRHSLLGDTDKLIF.

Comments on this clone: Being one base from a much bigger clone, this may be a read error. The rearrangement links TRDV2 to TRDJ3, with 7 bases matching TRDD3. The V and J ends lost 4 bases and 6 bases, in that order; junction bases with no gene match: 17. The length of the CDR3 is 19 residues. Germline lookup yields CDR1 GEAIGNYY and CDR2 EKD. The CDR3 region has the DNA TGTGCCTGTGATTCGGTGTACTGGGGATCGGCTTTGGACACCCGACAGATGTTTTTC. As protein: CACDSVYWGSALDTRQMFF.

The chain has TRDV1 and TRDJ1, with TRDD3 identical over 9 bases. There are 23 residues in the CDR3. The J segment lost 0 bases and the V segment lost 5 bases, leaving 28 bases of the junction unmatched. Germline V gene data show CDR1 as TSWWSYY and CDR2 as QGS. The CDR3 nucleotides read TGTGCTCTTGGGACCATCCGAGGCCTCCCTGTACTGGGGGACGCTAAATACACCGATAAACTCATCTTT. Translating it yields CALGTIRGLPVLGDAKYTDKLIF.

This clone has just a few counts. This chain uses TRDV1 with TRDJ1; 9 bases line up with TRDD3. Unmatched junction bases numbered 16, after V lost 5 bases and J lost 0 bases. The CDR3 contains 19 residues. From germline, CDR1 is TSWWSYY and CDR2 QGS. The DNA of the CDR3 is TGTGCTCTTGGGATAAGTTACGAACACTGGGGGAGGTACACCGATAAACTCATCTTT. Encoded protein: CALGISYEHWGRYTDKLIF.

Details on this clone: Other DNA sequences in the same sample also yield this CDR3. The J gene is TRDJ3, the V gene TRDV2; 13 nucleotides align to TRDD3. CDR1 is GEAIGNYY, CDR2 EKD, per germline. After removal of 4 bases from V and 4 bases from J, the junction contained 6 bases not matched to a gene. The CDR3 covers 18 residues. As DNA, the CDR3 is TGTGCCTGTGATACCGTACTGGGGGATACGTGGGACACCCGACAGATGTTTTTC. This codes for CACDTVLGDTWDTRQMFF.

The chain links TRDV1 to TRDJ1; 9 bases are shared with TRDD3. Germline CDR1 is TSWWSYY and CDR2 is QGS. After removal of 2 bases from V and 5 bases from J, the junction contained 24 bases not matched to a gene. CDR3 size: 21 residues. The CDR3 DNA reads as TGTGCTCTTGGGGAAAAAAGGCCTCCTACGGGGATACGCTCCCGCCCGGATAAACTCATCTTT. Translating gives CALGEKRPPTGIRSRPDKLIF.

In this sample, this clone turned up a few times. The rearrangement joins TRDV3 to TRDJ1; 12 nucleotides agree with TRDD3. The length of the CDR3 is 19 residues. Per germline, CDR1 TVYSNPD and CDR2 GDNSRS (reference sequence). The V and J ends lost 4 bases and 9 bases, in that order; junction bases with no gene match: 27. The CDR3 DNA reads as TGTGCCTCTAATTCCCGGGCTGGGGGATACGCGAGCTTGACAGCACAACTCATCTTT. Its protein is CASNSRAGGYASLTAQLIF.

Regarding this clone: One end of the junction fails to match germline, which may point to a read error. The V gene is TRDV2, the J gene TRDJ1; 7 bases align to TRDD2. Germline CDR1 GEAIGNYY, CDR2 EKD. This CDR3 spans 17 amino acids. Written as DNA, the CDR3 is TGTGCCTGTGACAGTAAGAGGAGACCCTTCCTCACCGATGAACTCATCTTT. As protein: CACDSKRRPFLTDELIF.

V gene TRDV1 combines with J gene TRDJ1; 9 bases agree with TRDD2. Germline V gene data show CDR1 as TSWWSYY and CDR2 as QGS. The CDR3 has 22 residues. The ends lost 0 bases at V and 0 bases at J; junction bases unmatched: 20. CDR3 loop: CALGELAPSYYEGYLYTDKLIF. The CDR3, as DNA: TGTGCTCTTGGGGAACTCGCCCCTTCCTACTACGAGGGATACCTGTACACCGATAAACTCATCTTT.

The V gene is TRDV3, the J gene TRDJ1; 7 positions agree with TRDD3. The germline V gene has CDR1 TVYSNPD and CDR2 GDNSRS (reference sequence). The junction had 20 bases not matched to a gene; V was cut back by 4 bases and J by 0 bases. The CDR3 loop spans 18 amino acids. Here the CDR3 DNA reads TGTGCCTCTTTCGTGGTCCGCCCCTGGGGGGGGTACACCGATAAACTCATCTTT. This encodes CASFVVRPWGGYTDKLIF.

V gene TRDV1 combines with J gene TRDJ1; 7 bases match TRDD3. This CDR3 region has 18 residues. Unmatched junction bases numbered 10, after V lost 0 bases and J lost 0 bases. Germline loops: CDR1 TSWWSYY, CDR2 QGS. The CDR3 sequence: CALGELLGKMGYTDKLIF. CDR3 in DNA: TGTGCTCTTGGGGAACTACTGGGGAAGATGGGGTACACCGATAAACTCATCTTT.